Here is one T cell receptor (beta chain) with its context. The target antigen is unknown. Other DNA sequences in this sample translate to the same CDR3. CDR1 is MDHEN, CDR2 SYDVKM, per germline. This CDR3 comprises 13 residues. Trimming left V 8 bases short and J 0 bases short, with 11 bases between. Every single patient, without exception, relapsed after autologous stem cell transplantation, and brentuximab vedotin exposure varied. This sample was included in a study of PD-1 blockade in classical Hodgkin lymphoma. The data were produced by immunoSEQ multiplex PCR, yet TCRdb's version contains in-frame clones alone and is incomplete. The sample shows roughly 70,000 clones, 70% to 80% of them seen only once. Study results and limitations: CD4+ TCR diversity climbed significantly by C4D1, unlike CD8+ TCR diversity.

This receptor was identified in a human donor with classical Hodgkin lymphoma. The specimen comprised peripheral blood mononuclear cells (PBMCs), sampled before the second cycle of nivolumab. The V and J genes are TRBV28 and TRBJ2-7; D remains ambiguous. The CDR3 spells CASLSASSYEQYF. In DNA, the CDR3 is TGTGCCAGCCTCTCGGCCAGCTCCTACGAGCAGTACTTC.